The 29 T cell receptor beta chains below were found in one sample sequenced in a study of CD8 T cells in ankylosing spondylitis. These TCRs' antigens remain unknown. Via MiXCR, TCRdb re-called the 5' RACE reads, giving one row per CDR3 protein. The sample shows 500,000 or so distinct CDR3 sequences, roughly 5.2% of them seen only once. Findings and limits, study-wide: Made up of roughly 8 highly homologous variants, a TCR beta motif appeared characteristic of ankylosing spondylitis blood.

Sequencing input: blood, either unsorted or a sorted T cell fraction (not recorded which). The receptors come from a male donor with ankylosing spondylitis.

This clonotype was detected ten times or more. The rearrangement uses TRBV28 and TRBJ2-6; D uncertain. This CDR3 contains 15 residues. Germline values: CDR1 MDHEN, CDR2 SYDVKM. Trimming removed 5 bases from V and 4 bases from J, with 12 bases in between. CDR3 region: CASSEQHSGANVLTF. The CDR3 nucleotides read TGTGCCAGCAGTGAACAGCATTCCGGGGCCAACGTCCTGACTTTC.

The sample holds many counts of this clonotype. The chain uses TRBV6-2 or TRBV6-3 and TRBJ2-5; the match to TRBD2 covers 8 bases. Germline V lookup: CDR1 MNHEY, CDR2 SVGEGT. CDR3 length: 15 amino acids. V was pared by 4 bases and J by 5 bases, with 9 bases of the junction left unmatched. In DNA form, the CDR3 reads TGTGCCAGCAGTTCGGGGGGGGCCATGGCGGAGACCCAGTACTTC. Amino acid sequence: CASSSGGAMAETQYF.

The table lists this clonotype with many counts. The J gene is TRBJ2-7, the V gene TRBV20-1, with D maybe TRBD2 (5 bases). The CDR3 contains 13 residues. V was cut by 6 bases and J by 2 bases, with 14 bases left in between. CDR1 and CDR2 from the germline V gene are DFQATT and SNEGSKA (reference sequence). CDR3 amino acids: CSAKPMGAYEQYF. As DNA, the CDR3 is TGCAGTGCCAAGCCGATGGGAGCCTACGAGCAGTACTTC.

This clonotype has ten or more counts. The rearrangement links TRBV7-2 to TRBJ2-1; D is ambiguous. The germline CDR1 and CDR2 sequences are SGHTA and FQGNSA. Trimming cost V 1 base and J 11 bases, with 6 bases left between them. CDR3 size: 11 residues. As DNA, the CDR3 is TGTGCCAGCAGCTTAGTAGCTCAGCAGTTCTTC. Residues: CASSLVAQQFF. Supplemented by reference TRBV7-2 and TRBJ2-1, the full variable domain reads GAGVSQSPSNKVTEKGKDVELRCDPISGHTALYWYRQSLGQGLEFLIYFQGNSAPDKSGLPSDRFSAERTGGSVSTLTIQRTQQEDSAVYLCASSLVAQQFFGPGTRLTVL.

This clonotype was counted ten times or more. V gene TRBV4-3 combines with J gene TRBJ1-2, with 9 bases aligning to TRBD1. In germline, CDR1 is LGHNA, CDR2 YSLEER. J gave up 8 bases and V 3 bases, and 4 bases lay outside the gene matches. The CDR3 is 13 residues long. The CDR3 DNA reads TGCGCCAGCAGCCAGATGGGACAGGGAGGCTACACCTTC. Its protein product is CASSQMGQGGYTF.

This clonotype was counted ten times or more. This rearrangement joins TRBV7-8 to TRBJ2-7; D is ambiguous. The germline CDR1 and CDR2 sequences are SGHVS and FQNEAQ. The ends were cut back, 3 bases at V and 5 bases at J, with 8 bases in the middle. This CDR3 region has 12 residues. DNA of the CDR3: TGTGCCAGCAGCTTTTACAGAAACGAGCAGTACTTC. Its translation: CASSFYRNEQYF.

This clonotype was counted at least ten times. CDR3 in DNA: TGCGCCAGCAGCTTGGGCCCGTCTACCCTCGGCACAGATACGCAGTATTTT. Translated: CASSLGPSTLGTDTQYF. The chain links TRBV5-1 to TRBJ2-3; unclear D gene. This CDR3 has 17 residues. Germline values: CDR1 SGHRS, CDR2 YFSETQ. The V and J ends lost 0 bases and 1 base respectively, with 15 bases between them.

The table lists this clonotype with many counts. The chain employs TRBV29-1 and TRBJ2-7; D is ambiguous. V shed 0 bases and J shed 3 bases, with 3 bases lying between them. Germline CDR1 reads SQVTM; CDR2 reads ANQGSEA. CDR3 length: 11 amino acids. The CDR3 nucleotides read TGCAGCGTTGAAGAGGGCTACGAGCAGTACTTC. It encodes CSVEEGYEQYF.

The gene calls are TRBV28 and TRBJ2-7; a possible D gene is TRBD1 (5 bases). Germline V lookup: CDR1 MDHEN, CDR2 SYDVKM. V dropped 6 bases and J dropped 5 bases, with 14 bases sitting between them. The CDR3 consists of 13 residues. The CDR3 reads CASSLPQGNEQYF. Written as DNA, the CDR3 is TGTGCCAGCAGCCTGCCTCAGGGCAACGAGCAGTACTTC.

This clonotype has ten or more counts. J is TRBJ2-2 and V is TRBV28; TRBD2 aligns across 10 bases. The trim removed 5 bases at V and 0 bases at J, leaving 0 bases unmatched. This CDR3 spans 15 amino acids. From germline, CDR1 is MDHEN and CDR2 SYDVKM. The CDR3: CASSGLAANTGELFF. CDR3 DNA: TGTGCCAGCAGTGGACTAGCGGCGAACACCGGGGAGCTGTTTTTT.

The sample holds many counts of this clonotype. The rearrangement uses TRBV6-5 and TRBJ2-6, with no clear D. CDR1 and CDR2 from the germline V gene are MNHEY and SVGAGI. The V end was cut by 0 bases, the J end by 0 bases, with 6 bases between. The CDR3 runs 16 residues. The CDR3 bases are TGTGCCAGCAGTTACTCGGGCGGCTCTGGGGCCAACGTCCTGACTTTC. Protein product: CASSYSGGSGANVLTF.

Notes on this clonotype: It may be a read error: a sequence one base away is much more abundant. Without the conserved terminal phenylalanine or tryptophan, this CDR3 likely stems from a read error. The chain couples TRBV7-9 to TRBJ2-3; perhaps TRBD1 as D (6 bases). V lost 6 bases and J lost 1, with 11 bases in between. This CDR3 contains 14 residues. CDR1 and CDR2 from the germline V gene are SEHNR and FQNEAQ (reference sequence). CDR3 loop: CASRPDSRTDTQYI. In DNA form, the CDR3 reads TGTGCCAGCAGGCCGGACAGTCGCACAGATACGCAGTATATT.

There are many counts of this clonotype. V gene TRBV10-3 combines with J gene TRBJ1-1, with D tentatively TRBD1 (6 bases). V lost 9 bases to trimming and J lost 7 bases, with 12 bases between them. CDR1 is ENHRY and CDR2 is SYGVKD in the germline V gene. The CDR3 has 11 amino acids. CDR3 amino acids: CAMRQDREAFF. The CDR3 DNA is TGTGCCATGCGACAGGACCGTGAAGCTTTCTTT.

This clonotype appeared many times. One junction end does not reproduce the germline sequence, and a read error may be involved. This sequence joins TRBV12-3 or TRBV12-4 and TRBJ2-1, with no clear D. The CDR3 runs 12 residues. Here the CDR3 DNA reads TGTGCCAGCACCCCCCTAAAGAATGAGCATTTCTTC. Protein sequence: CASTPLKNEHFF.

This clonotype occurred many times. J is TRBJ1-5 and V is TRBV20-1; 8 positions agree with TRBD1. CDR3 length: 14 amino acids. CDR1 is DFQATT, CDR2 SNEGSKA, per germline (reference sequence). Trimming removed 3 bases from V and 3 bases from J; junction bases left unmatched: 4. As DNA, the CDR3 is TGCAGTGCTAGTTCGGACAGGGTCAATCAGCCCCAGCATTTT. It yields the protein CSASSDRVNQPQHF.

This clonotype was seen ten or more times. V and J are TRBV6-1 and TRBJ1-6; D gene uncertain. The CDR3 runs to 13 residues. V lost 5 bases, J lost 6 bases, and 8 bases lay in between. Germline CDR1 is MNHNS and CDR2 is SASEGT. CDR3 coding DNA: TGTGCCAGCAGTCCCCGGATTAATTCACCCCTCCACTTT. Amino acid sequence: CASSPRINSPLHF.

The gene calls are TRBV6-2 or TRBV6-3 and TRBJ2-1; D gene ambiguous. Looked up from germline, CDR1 is MNHEY and CDR2 is SVGEGT. The CDR3 totals 14 residues. Trimming left V 0 bases short and J 9 bases short, with 12 bases between. The CDR3 DNA is TGTGCCAGCAGTTACTCGATGGGCTTCCTTGAGCAGTTCTTC. It encodes CASSYSMGFLEQFF.

This clonotype was observed many times. The chain links TRBV20-1 to TRBJ2-3; D uncertain. The CDR3 has 13 residues. Trimming left V 5 bases short and J 2 bases short, with 11 bases between. The V gene's germline CDR1 is DFQATT and CDR2 SNEGSKA (reference sequence). The CDR3 DNA reads as TGCAGTGCTTCCAGCGACGCCACAGATACGCAGTATTTT. Protein product: CSASSDATDTQYF.

This clonotype was seen many times. The V call is TRBV5-1, the J call TRBJ1-1, with D uncertain. V lost 2 bases to trimming and J lost 1 base, with 12 bases between them. There are 15 residues in the CDR3. In germline, CDR1 is SGHRS, CDR2 YFSETQ. The CDR3 loop reads CASSFGGSGNTEAFF. In DNA form, the CDR3 reads TGCGCCAGCAGCTTCGGAGGATCTGGGAACACTGAAGCTTTCTTT.

This clonotype was counted many times. The chain links TRBV6-1 to TRBJ2-3; the D gene is possibly TRBD2 (5 bases). Trimming took off 6 bases at V and 6 bases at J, with 16 bases between the two ends. The CDR3 extends over 14 amino acids. The V gene's germline CDR1 is MNHNS and CDR2 SASEGT. For the CDR3, the DNA is TGTGCCAGCAGCGGCATTGCCAGGAGGGATACGCAGTATTTT. Residues: CASSGIARRDTQYF.

This clonotype was recorded at least ten times. In DNA form, the CDR3 reads TGTGCCAGCAGCTTAGCTAGCGGGCCCTACAATGAGCAGTTCTTC. Translated, it gives CASSLASGPYNEQFF. This chain connects TRBV7-2 to TRBJ2-1; TRBD2 matches at 7 bases. The CDR3 contains 15 residues. V lost 0 bases and J lost 2; bases outside the gene matches: 1. Germline V lookup: CDR1 SGHTA, CDR2 FQGNSA.

This clonotype showed up many times. V usage is TRBV6-1 and J usage is TRBJ2-1, with D hard to call. Looked up from germline, CDR1 is MNHNS and CDR2 is SASEGT. The CDR3 is made up of 15 amino acids. V dropped 7 bases and J dropped 4 bases, with 17 bases sitting between them. The CDR3 nucleotides are TGTGCCAGCACCCTCCATCAGGACGGGTACAATGAGCAGTTCTTC. Residues: CASTLHQDGYNEQFF.

This clonotype was detected ten times or more. V and J are TRBV10-3 and TRBJ1-3; D uncertain. V lost 3 bases, J lost 11 bases, and 17 bases lay in between. The CDR3 contains 14 residues. Germline CDR1 reads ENHRY; CDR2 reads SYGVKD. Written as DNA, the CDR3 is TGTGCCATCAGTGAAAGAACCGGCCCTCGTTCCATATATTTT. Protein sequence: CAISERTGPRSIYF.

This clonotype was detected many times. This sequence joins TRBV5-1 and TRBJ1-1; D is ambiguous. Trimming shortened V by 4 bases and J by 5 bases, and 18 bases separated the two germline ends. The CDR3 is 15 amino acids. Germline V CDR1 and CDR2: SGHRS, YFSETQ. CDR3 amino acids: CASSLNPDVLTEAFF. CDR3 nucleotide sequence: TGCGCCAGCAGCCTAAACCCGGACGTATTGACTGAAGCTTTCTTT.

This clonotype was detected ten times or more. The chain couples TRBV7-9 to TRBJ2-1, with a tentative D call TRBD1 (5 bases). The CDR3 loop spans 12 amino acids. Germline V lookup: CDR1 SEHNR, CDR2 FQNEAQ (reference sequence). V was clipped by 4 bases and J by 5 bases, with 6 bases between them. CDR3 nucleotide sequence: TGTGCCAGCAGCTCACAGGACAATGAGCAGTTCTTC. Translated: CASSSQDNEQFF.

In its sample, this clonotype was seen many times. The chain recombines TRBV4-3 with TRBJ1-1; 7 bases line up with TRBD1. V shed 3 bases and J 3 bases; nucleotides not matched to a gene: 7. The germline CDR1 and CDR2 sequences are LGHNA and YSLEER. This CDR3 comprises 15 residues. The CDR3: CASSHSGTADTEAFF. The CDR3 coding sequence is TGCGCCAGCAGCCATTCTGGGACAGCCGACACTGAAGCTTTCTTT.

This clonotype appeared many times. This chain links TRBV28 with TRBJ2-1, with 10 bases that match TRBD1. Germline V gene sequence: CDR1 MDHEN, CDR2 SYDVKM. Trimming removed 5 bases from V and 5 bases from J; junction bases left unmatched: 9. The CDR3 is made up of 16 amino acids. Written as DNA, the CDR3 is TGTGCCAGCAGTCCCATGACAGGGGGCTTACACAATGAGCAGTTCTTC. Residues: CASSPMTGGLHNEQFF.

This clonotype was counted at least ten times. The chain is built from TRBV25-1 and TRBJ1-5; D is uncertain. V lost 2 bases to trimming and J lost 3 bases, with 11 bases between them. The germline V gene encodes CDR1 MGHDK and CDR2 SYGVNS. This CDR3 region has 15 residues. This CDR3 is CASSENTLLNQPQHF. Written as DNA, the CDR3 is TGTGCCAGCAGTGAAAATACTCTCCTCAATCAGCCCCAGCATTTT.

This clonotype was picked up many times. The chain carries TRBV4-3 and TRBJ2-2; 9 nucleotides match TRBD1. Germline V gives CDR1 LGHNA, CDR2 YSLEER. V shed 4 bases, J shed 3 bases, and the junction held 6 bases outside the gene matches. There are 16 residues in the CDR3. The CDR3 bases are TGCGCCAGCAGCCCAAACAGGGGGCTAGACACCGGGGAGCTGTTTTTT. Translation gives CASSPNRGLDTGELFF.